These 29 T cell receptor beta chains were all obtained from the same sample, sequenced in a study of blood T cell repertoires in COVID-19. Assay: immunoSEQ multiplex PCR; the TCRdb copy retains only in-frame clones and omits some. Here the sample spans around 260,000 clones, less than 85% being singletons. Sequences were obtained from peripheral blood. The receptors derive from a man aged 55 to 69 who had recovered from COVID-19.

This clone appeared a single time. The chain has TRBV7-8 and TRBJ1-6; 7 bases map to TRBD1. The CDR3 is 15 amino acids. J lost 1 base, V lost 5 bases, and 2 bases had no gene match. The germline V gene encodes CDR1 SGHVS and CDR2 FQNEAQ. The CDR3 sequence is CASSTTGSYNSPLHF. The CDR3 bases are TGTGCCAGCAGCACGACAGGGTCCTATAATTCACCCCTCCACTTT.

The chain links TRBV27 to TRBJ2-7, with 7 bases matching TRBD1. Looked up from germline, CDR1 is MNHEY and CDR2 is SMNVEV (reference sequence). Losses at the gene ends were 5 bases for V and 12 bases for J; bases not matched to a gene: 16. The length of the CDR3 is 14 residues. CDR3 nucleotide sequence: TGTGCCAGCAGTGGCCGAGGGGGCCACCCTACTTTGTACTTC. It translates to CASSGRGGHPTLYF.

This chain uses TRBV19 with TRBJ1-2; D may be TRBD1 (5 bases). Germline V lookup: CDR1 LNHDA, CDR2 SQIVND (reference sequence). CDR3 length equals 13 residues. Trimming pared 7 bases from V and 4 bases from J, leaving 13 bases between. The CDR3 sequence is CASNTRQSYGYTF. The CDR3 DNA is TGTGCCAGTAATACCCGACAGTCCTATGGCTACACCTTC.

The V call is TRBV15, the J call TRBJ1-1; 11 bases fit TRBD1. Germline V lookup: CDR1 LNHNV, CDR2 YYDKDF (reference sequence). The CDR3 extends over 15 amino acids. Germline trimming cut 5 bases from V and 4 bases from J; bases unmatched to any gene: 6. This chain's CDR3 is CATSVAGTGGTEAFF. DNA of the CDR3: TGTGCCACCAGCGTTGCCGGGACAGGGGGCACTGAAGCTTTCTTT.

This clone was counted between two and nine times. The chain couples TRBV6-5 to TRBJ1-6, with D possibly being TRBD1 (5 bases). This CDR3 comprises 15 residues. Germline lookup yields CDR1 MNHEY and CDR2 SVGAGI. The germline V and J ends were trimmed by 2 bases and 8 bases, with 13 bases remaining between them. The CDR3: CASSYGSGVDSPLHF. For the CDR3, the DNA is TGTGCCAGCAGTTACGGGTCGGGGGTAGATTCACCCCTCCACTTT.

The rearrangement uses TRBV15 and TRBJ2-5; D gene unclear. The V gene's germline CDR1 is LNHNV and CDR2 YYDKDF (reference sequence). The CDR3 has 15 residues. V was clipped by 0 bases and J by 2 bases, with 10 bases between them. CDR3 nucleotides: TGTGCCACCAGCAGAGATAAATACCTACAAGAGACCCAGTACTTC. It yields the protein CATSRDKYLQETQYF.

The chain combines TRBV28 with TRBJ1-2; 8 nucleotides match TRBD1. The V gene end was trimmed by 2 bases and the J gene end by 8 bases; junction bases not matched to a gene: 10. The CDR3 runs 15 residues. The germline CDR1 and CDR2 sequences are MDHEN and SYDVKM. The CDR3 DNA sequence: TGTGCCAGCAGTTTACAGGACAGGGTTTTGCAGGGCTACACCTTC. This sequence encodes CASSLQDRVLQGYTF.

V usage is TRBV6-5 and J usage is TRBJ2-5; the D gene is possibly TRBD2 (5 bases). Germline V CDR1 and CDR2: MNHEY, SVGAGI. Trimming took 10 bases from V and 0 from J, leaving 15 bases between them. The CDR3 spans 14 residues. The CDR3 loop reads CAITISEYQETQYF. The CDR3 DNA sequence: TGTGCCATCACGATTAGCGAATACCAAGAGACCCAGTACTTC.

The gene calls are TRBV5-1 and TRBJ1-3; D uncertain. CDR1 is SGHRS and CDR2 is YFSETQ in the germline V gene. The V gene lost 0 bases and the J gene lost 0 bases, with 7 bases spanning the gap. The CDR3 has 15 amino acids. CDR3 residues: CASSLGHVSGNTIYF. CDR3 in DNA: TGCGCCAGCAGCTTGGGGCATGTCTCTGGAAACACCATATATTTT.

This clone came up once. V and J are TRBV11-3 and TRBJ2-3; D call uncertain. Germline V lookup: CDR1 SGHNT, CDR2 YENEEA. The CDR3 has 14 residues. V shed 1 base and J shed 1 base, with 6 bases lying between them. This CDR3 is CASSLGAGTDTQYF. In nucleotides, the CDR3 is TGTGCCAGCAGCTTAGGGGCTGGCACAGATACGCAGTATTTT. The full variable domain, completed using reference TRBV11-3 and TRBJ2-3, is EAGVVQSPRYKIIEKKQPVAFWCNPISGHNTLYWYLQNLGQGPELLIRYENEEAVDDSQLPKDRFSAERLKGVDSTLKIQPAELGDSAVYLCASSLGAGTDTQYFGPGTRLTVL.

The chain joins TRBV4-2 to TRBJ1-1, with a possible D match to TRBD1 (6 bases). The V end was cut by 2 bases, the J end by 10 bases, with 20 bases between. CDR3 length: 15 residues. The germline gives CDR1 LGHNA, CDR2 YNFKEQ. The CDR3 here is CASSQPALGPRGAFF. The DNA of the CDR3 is TGTGCCAGCAGCCAACCGGCCCTCGGACCCAGGGGAGCTTTCTTT.

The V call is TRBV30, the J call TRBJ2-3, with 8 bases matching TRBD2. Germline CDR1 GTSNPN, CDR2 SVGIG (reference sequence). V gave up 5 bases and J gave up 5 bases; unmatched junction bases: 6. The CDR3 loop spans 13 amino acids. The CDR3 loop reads CAWGGLAGDTQYF. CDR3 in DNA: TGTGCCTGGGGGGGGCTAGCGGGAGATACGCAGTATTTT.

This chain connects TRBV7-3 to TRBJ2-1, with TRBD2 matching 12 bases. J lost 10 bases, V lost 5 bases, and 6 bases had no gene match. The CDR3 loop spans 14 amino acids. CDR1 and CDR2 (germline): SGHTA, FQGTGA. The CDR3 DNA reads TGTGCCAGCAGCCCCGGACTAGCGGGGCCAGAGCAGTTCTTC. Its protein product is CASSPGLAGPEQFF.

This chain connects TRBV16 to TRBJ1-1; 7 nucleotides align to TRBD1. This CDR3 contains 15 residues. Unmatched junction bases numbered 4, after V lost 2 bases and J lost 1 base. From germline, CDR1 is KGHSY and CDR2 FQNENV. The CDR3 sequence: CASSQNRGWNTEAFF. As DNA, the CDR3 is TGTGCCAGCAGCCAAAACAGGGGCTGGAACACTGAAGCTTTCTTT.

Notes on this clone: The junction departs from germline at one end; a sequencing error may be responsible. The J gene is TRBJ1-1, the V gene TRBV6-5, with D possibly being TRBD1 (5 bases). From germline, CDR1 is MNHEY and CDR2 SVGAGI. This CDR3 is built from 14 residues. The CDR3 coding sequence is TGTGCCAGCAGTCAGCTCGGGGGGAACTCTGAAGCTTTCTTT. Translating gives CASSQLGGNSEAFF.

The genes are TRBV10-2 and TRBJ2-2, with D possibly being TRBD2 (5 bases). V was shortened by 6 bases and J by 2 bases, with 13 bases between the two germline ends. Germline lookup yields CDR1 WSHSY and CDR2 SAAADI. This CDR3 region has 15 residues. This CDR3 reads CASRRGLDNTGELFF. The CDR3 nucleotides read TGCGCCAGCAGAAGAGGGCTAGATAACACCGGGGAGCTGTTTTTT.

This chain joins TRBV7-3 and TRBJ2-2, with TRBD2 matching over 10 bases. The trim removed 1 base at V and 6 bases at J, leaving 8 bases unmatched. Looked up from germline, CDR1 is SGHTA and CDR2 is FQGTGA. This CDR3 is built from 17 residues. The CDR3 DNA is TGTGCCAGCAGCTTAATAGGGTTAGCGGGAGGCCCCGGGGAGCTGTTTTTT. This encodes CASSLIGLAGGPGELFF.

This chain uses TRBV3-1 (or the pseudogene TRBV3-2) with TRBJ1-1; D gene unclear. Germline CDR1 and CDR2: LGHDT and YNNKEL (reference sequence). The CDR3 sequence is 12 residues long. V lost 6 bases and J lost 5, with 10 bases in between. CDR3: CASRAPGTEAFF. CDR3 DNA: TGTGCCAGCAGGGCGCCCGGGACTGAAGCTTTCTTT.

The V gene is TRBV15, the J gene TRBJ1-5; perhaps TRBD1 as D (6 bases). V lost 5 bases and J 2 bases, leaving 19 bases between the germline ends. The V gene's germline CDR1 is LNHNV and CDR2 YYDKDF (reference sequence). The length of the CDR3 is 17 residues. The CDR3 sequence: CATSLVQADSRNQPQHF. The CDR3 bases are TGTGCCACCAGCTTAGTTCAAGCGGACAGTCGCAATCAGCCCCAGCATTTT.

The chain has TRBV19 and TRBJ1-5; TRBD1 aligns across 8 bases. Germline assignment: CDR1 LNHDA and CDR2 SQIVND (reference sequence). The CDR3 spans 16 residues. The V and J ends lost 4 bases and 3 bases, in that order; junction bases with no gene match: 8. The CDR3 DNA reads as TGTGCCAGTAGTAGACAGGGGTTGACCTTCAATCAGCCCCAGCATTTT. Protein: CASSRQGLTFNQPQHF. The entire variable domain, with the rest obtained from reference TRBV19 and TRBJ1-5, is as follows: DGGITQSPKYLFRKEGQNVTLSCEQNLNHDAMYWYRQDPGQGLRLIYYSQIVNDFQKGDIAEGYSVSREKKESFPLTVTSAQKNPTAFYLCASSRQGLTFNQPQHFGDGTRLSIL.

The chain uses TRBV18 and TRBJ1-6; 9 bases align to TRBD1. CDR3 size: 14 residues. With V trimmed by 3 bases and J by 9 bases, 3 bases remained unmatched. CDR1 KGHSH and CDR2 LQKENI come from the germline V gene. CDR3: CASSPGTGSSPLHF. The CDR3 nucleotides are TGTGCCAGCTCACCCGGGACAGGGAGTTCACCCCTCCACTTT.

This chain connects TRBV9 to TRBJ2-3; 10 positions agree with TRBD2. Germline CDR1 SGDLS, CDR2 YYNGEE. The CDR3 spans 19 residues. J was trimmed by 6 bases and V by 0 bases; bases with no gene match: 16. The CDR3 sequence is CASSVGTSGTRTQMDTQYF. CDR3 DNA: TGTGCCAGCAGCGTAGGGACTAGCGGCACAAGGACACAGATGGATACGCAGTATTTT.

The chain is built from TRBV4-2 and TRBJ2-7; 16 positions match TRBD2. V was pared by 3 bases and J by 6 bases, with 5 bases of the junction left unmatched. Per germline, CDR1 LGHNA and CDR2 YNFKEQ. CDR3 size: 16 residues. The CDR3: CASSQPGTSGRGEQYF. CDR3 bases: TGTGCCAGCAGCCAGCCCGGGACTAGCGGGAGGGGCGAGCAGTACTTC.

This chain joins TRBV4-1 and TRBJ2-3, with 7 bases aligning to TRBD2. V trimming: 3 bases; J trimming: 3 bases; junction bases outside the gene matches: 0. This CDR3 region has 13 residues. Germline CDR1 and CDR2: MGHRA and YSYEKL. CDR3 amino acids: CASSHGGTDTQYF. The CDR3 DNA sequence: TGCGCCAGCAGCCACGGGGGGACAGATACGCAGTATTTT.

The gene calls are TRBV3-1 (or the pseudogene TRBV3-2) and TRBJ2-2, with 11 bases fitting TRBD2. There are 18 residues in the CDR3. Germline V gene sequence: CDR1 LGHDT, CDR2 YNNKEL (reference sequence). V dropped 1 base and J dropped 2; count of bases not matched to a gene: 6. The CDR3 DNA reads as TGTGCCAGCAGCCAAGGTCCCGGGACTAGCGGAAACACCGGGGAGCTGTTTTTT. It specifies CASSQGPGTSGNTGELFF.

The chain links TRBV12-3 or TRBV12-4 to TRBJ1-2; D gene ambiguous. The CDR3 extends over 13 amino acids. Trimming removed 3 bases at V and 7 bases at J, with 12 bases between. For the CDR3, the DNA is TGTGCCAGCAGTTTGCCCGGGAAGAGTGGCTACACCTTC. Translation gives CASSLPGKSGYTF.

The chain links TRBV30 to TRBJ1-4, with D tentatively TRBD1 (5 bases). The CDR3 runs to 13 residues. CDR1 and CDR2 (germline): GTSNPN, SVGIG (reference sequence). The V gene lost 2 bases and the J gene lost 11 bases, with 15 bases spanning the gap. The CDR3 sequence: CAWSLRGKEKLFF. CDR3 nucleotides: TGTGCCTGGAGTCTTAGGGGAAAGGAGAAACTGTTTTTT. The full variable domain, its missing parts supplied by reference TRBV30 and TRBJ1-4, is SQTIHQWPATLVQPVGSPLSLECTVEGTSNPNLYWYRQAAGRGLQLLFYSVGIGQISSEVPQNLSASRPQDRQFILSSKKLLLSDSGFYLCAWSLRGKEKLFFGSGTQLSVL.

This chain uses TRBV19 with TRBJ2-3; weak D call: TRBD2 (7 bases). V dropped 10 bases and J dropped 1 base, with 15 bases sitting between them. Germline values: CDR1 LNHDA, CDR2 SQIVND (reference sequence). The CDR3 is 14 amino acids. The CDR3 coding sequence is TGTGCCACCCGGGACGGGGGGCGCACAGATACGCAGTATTTT. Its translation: CATRDGGRTDTQYF. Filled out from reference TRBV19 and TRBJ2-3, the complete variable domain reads DGGITQSPKYLFRKEGQNVTLSCEQNLNHDAMYWYRQDPGQGLRLIYYSQIVNDFQKGDIAEGYSVSREKKESFPLTVTSAQKNPTAFYLCATRDGGRTDTQYFGPGTRLTVL.

DNA of the CDR3: TGTGCCAGCAGCGTAGCGGTCGGGTACAATGAGCAGTTCTTC. This encodes CASSVAVGYNEQFF. The rearrangement uses TRBV9 and TRBJ2-1; no definite D call. Deletions cut 0 bases from V and 4 bases from J, with 8 bases between. CDR1 is SGDLS and CDR2 is YYNGEE in the germline V gene. The CDR3 loop spans 14 amino acids.